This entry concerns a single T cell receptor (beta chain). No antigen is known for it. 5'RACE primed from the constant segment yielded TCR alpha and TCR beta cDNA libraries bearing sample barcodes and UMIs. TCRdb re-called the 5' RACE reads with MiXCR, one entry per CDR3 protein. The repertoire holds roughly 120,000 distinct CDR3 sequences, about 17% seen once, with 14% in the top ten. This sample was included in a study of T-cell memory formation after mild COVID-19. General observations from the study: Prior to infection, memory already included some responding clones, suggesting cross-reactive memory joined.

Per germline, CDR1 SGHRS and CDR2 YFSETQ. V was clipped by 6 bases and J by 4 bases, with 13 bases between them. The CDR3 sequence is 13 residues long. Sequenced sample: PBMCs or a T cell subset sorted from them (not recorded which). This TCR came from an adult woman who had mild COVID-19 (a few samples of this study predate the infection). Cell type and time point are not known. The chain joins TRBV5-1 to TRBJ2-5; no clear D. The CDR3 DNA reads TGCGCCAGCAATTTCGATCCGTCAGAGACCCAGTACTTC. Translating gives CASNFDPSETQYF.